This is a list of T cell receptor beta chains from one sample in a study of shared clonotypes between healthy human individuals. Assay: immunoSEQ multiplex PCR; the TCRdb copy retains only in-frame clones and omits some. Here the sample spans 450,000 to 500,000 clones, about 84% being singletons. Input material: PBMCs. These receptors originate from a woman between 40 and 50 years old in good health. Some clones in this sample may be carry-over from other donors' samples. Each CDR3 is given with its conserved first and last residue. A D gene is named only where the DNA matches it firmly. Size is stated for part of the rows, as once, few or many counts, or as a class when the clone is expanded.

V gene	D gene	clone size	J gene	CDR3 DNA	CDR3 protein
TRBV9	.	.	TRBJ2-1	TGTGCCAGCAGCGTAGGGTCCACCGCCCGGAACAATGAGCAGTTCTTC	CASSVGSTARNNEQFF
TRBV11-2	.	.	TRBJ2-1	TGTGCCAGCAGCTTAGGTGTGGGTGGGGAGCAGTTCTTC	CASSLGVGGEQFF
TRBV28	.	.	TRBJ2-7	TGTGCCACCACCCGGGACACCTACGAGCAGTACTTC	CATTRDTYEQYF
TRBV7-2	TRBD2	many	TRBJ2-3	TGTGCCAGCAGCTCCTTTGGGACTAGCGGGAGCGCAGATACGCAGTATTTT	CASSSFGTSGSADTQYF
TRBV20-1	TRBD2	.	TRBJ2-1	TGCAGTGCACCGACTAGCCGGGCGCAGTTCTTC	CSAPTSRAQFF
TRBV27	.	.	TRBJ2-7	TGTGCCAGCAGTCTCGGGAGAGGGGGCTACGAGCAGTACTTC	CASSLGRGGYEQYF
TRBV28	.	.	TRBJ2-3	TGTGCCAGCAGTTTTGGGAGCTATATTAGCACAGATACGCAGTATTTT	CASSFGSYISTDTQYF
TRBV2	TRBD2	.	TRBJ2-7	TGTGCCAGCAGTGAAGTAGCGGGAGTCTACGAGCAGTACTTC	CASSEVAGVYEQYF
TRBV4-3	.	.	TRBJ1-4	TGCGCCAGCAGCCCAGACAGTAATGAAAAACTGTTTTTT	CASSPDSNEKLFF
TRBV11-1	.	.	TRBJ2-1	TGTGCCAGCAGCTCACAACGTCGGCTTGACAATGAGCAGTTCTTC	CASSSQRRLDNEQFF
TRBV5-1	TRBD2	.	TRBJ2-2	TGCGCCAGCAGCGAAGGGACTAGCATCGCCGGGGAGCTGTTTTTT	CASSEGTSIAGELFF
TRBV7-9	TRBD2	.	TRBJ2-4	TGTGCCAGCAGCTCGCTAGCGGGAGCCCAAAACATTCAGTACTTC	CASSSLAGAQNIQYF
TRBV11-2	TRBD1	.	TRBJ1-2	TGTGCCAGCAGCCCAGGACAGGGGACCATATATGGCTACACCTTC	CASSPGQGTIYGYTF
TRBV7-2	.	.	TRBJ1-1	TGTGCCAGCAGCTTAGCTTCCTACACTGAAGCTTTCTTT	CASSLASYTEAFF
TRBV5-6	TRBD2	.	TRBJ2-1	TGTGCCAGCAGCCGCCTCCTAGCGGGAGGGTATGATGAGCAGTTCTTC	CASSRLLAGGYDEQFF
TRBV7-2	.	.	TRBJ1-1	TGTGCCAGCAGCTTATACAGGGTGGGAGCTGAAGCTTTCTTT	CASSLYRVGAEAFF
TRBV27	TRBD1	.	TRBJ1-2	TGTGCCAGCAGTTTGACAGGGGGCAGCTATGGCTACACCTTC	CASSLTGGSYGYTF
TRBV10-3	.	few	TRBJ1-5	TGTGCCATCAGTGTCGACAGTGATCAGCCCCAGCATTTT	CAISVDSDQPQHF
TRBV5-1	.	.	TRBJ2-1	TGCGCCAGCAGCTTGGGTCGGGTTAATGAGCAGTTCTTC	CASSLGRVNEQFF
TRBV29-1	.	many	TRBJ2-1	TGCAGCGTTGAAAGCTCAGGAACTATGGAGCGGAATAATGAGCAGTTCTTC	CSVESSGTMERNNEQFF
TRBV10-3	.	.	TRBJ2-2	TGTGCCATCAGTGAGGGGCGCACCCACACCGGGGAGCTGTTTTTT	CAISEGRTHTGELFF
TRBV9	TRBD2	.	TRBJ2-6	TGTGCCAGCAGCGGCGGGAGAGCTGGGGCCAACGTCCTGACTTTC	CASSGGRAGANVLTF
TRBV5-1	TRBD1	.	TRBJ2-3	TGCGCCAGCAGCTTGGTGGGGACAGAAAGCACAGATACGCAGTATTTT	CASSLVGTESTDTQYF
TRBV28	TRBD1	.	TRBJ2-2	TGTGCCAGCAGTTCCGGACAGGCCTGGGTAGCCGGGGAGCTGTTTTTT	CASSSGQAWVAGELFF
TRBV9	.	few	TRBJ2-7	TGTGCCAGCAGCGTAGGTCACGACAGTACTTACGAGCAGTACTTC	CASSVGHDSTYEQYF
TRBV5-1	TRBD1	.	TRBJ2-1	TGCGCCAGCAGCATATCTTCCGGGACAGGGAGTTTTAATGAGCAGTTCTTC	CASSISSGTGSFNEQFF
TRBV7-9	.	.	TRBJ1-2	TGTGCCAGCAGCTTAGGGGGCAGGGGAGACTATGGCTACACCTTC	CASSLGGRGDYGYTF
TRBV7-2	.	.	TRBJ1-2	TGTGCCAGCAGCTTAGGAGTCCTTGAAGGCTCTAACTATGGCTACACCTTC	CASSLGVLEGSNYGYTF
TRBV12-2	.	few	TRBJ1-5	TGTGCAAGTCGCTCTCCCTCCGGGACAGAATTACCTCCCCAGCATTTT	CASRSPSGTELPPQHF
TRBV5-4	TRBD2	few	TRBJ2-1	TGTGCCAGCAGCTTGGGGGGACTAGCGGGAGCCCTCCGGGAGAATGAGCAGTTCTTC	CASSLGGLAGALRENEQFF
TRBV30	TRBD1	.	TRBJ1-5	TGTGCCTGGACACAGGGGGCGATGGTTCAGCCCCAGCATTTT	CAWTQGAMVQPQHF
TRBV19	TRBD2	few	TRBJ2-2	TGTGCCAGTATAGGAGCGGGAGACACCGGGGAGCTGTTTTTT	CASIGAGDTGELFF
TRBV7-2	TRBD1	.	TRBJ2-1	TGTGCCAGCAGCAGGACAGGAAAGTCACATGAGCAGTTCTTC	CASSRTGKSHEQFF
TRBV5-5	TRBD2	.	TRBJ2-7	TGTGCCAGCAGCGCGTGGACGGTTGGGCCTAGCGGGAGGGCAGCCTACGAGCAGTACTTC	CASSAWTVGPSGRAAYEQYF
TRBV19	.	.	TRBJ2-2	TGTGCCAGTAGTATCCACCAGAACACCGGGGAGCTGTTTTTT	CASSIHQNTGELFF
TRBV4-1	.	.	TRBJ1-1	TGCGCCAGCAGCCAACGATTAGGGGGCACTGAAGCTTTCTTT	CASSQRLGGTEAFF
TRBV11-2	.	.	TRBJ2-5	TGTGCCAGCAGCTTAGAGGCAGGGGAAGAGACCCAGTACTTC	CASSLEAGEETQYF
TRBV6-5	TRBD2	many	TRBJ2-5	TGTGCCAGCAGTTATTCTAGCGGGAGCGGGGAGACCCAGTACTTC	CASSYSSGSGETQYF
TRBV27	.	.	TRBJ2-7	TGTGCCAGCAGAAGACAAGCAGAGACAACCTACGAGCAGTACTTC	CASRRQAETTYEQYF
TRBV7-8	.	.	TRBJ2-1	TGTGCCAGCAGCTTAGACAATGAGCAGTTCTTC	CASSLDNEQFF
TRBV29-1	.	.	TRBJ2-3	TGCAGCGTTCGGGGTAATCGGATCACAGATACGCAGTATTTT	CSVRGNRITDTQYF
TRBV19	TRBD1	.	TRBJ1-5	TGTGCCAGTAGTTCCGGGACAGGAGTAAATCAGCCCCAGCATTTT	CASSSGTGVNQPQHF
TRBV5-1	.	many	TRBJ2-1	TGCGCCAGCAGCTTGGAGGCAGGGACAAACAATGAGCAGTTCTTC	CASSLEAGTNNEQFF
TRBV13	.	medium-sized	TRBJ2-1	TGTGCCAGCAGCTTAGGGGCGACTCCCTACAATGAGCAGTTCTTC	CASSLGATPYNEQFF
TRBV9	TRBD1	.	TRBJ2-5	TGTGCCAGCAGCTCGGACAGGGGGGAGACCCAGTACTTC	CASSSDRGETQYF
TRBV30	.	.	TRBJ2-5	TGTGCCTGGAGCGGAGCAGGCAAAGAGACCCAGTACTTC	CAWSGAGKETQYF
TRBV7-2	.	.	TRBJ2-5	TGTGCCAGCACCCCCACTGCCGACCAGACCCAGTACTTC	CASTPTADQTQYF
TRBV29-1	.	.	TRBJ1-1	TGCAGCGCCCGGGACCAGAGTGAAGCTTTCTTT	CSARDQSEAFF